The rows below give T cell receptor beta chains drawn from one sample of a study of regulatory T cells in long-lasting Graves disease. Each CDR3 protein is one row after TCRdb ran MiXCR on the multiplex PCR reads. This table holds hundreds of thousands of distinct CDR3 sequences, about 15% found once. These data were also filed under a second study, of T cells in Graves' hyperthyroidism and ophthalmopathy.

Source: peripheral blood mononuclear cells (PBMCs), taken at new diagnosis, from a patient treated with antithyroid drugs. The receptors here all came from a man aged 18-30 years with Graves disease. Both conserved end residues are part of each CDR3. Each record gives: J gene, V gene, CDR3 protein.

J: TRBJ2-1; V: TRBV3-1; CDR3: CASSQVVDRGYEQFF
J: TRBJ1-4; V: TRBV12-3/TRBV12-4; CDR3: CASSLGFGGSNEKLFF
J: TRBJ2-2; V: TRBV27; CDR3: CASSPVLWPDIPTGELFF
J: TRBJ2-7; V: TRBV11-2; CDR3: CASSLSRGAESYEQYF
J: TRBJ2-7; V: TRBV2; CDR3: CASSESQTGEQYF
J: TRBJ1-6; V: TRBV30; CDR3: CAWNSQGAWDSPLHF
J: TRBJ2-1; V: TRBV7-3; CDR3: CASSYTSGAYNEQFF
J: TRBJ1-1; V: TRBV28; CDR3: CASSLQGAFIRNTEAFF
J: TRBJ2-5; V: TRBV27; CDR3: CASSLRGIGLAGLQETQYF
J: TRBJ1-3; V: TRBV5-1; CDR3: CASSPARAAGNTIYF
J: NA; V: TRBV27; CDR3: CASRVYGLGAEGETQYF
J: TRBJ2-1; V: TRBV3-1; CDR3: CASSPTSTSYNEQFF
J: TRBJ2-3; V: TRBV20-1; CDR3: CSEGGRNTDTQYF
J: TRBJ1-3; V: TRBV7-9; CDR3: CASSSGGDFLSGNTIYF
J: TRBJ2-7; V: TRBV18; CDR3: CASSPGQGAREQYF
J: TRBJ2-5; V: TRBV12-3/TRBV12-4; CDR3: CASSLEGVETQYF
J: TRBJ2-3; V: TRBV3-1; CDR3: CASSQADGRAAQYF
J: TRBJ2-7; V: TRBV12-3/TRBV12-4; CDR3: CASTPWGPHGLDEQYF
J: TRBJ2-3; V: TRBV9; CDR3: CASSVEDLAGGPTDTQYF
J: TRBJ1-1; V: TRBV28; CDR3: CASSKQGLNTEAFF
J: TRBJ2-1; V: TRBV11-2; CDR3: CASSLGQNGNNEQFF
J: TRBJ2-2; V: TRBV20-1; CDR3: CSARGVIVREGRTGELFF
J: TRBJ2-1; V: TRBV6-2/TRBV6-3; CDR3: CASRRTSDEQFF
J: TRBJ1-2; V: TRBV2; CDR3: CASSASRGTAGYGYTF
J: TRBJ2-1; V: TRBV3-1; CDR3: CASSQITSGYNEQFF
J: TRBJ2-7; V: TRBV10-3; CDR3: CAIRGGGDEQYF
J: TRBJ2-5; V: TRBV20-1; CDR3: CSARGGQGIETQYF
J: TRBJ1-5; V: TRBV2; CDR3: CASRLSGTFSNQPQHF
J: TRBJ2-5; V: TRBV7-9; CDR3: CASRPPVGETQYF
J: TRBJ2-7; V: TRBV6-2/TRBV6-3; CDR3: CASSERGESGGPYERYF
J: TRBJ2-1; V: TRBV3-1; CDR3: CASSRLTSGRRNEQFF
J: TRBJ2-4; V: TRBV20-1; CDR3: CSALTSGIGHIQYF
J: TRBJ1-2; V: TRBV9; CDR3: CASSRGPGYTF
J: TRBJ2-3; V: TRBV7-9; CDR3: CASSSTGRPDTQYF
J: TRBJ1-1; V: TRBV6-2/TRBV6-3; CDR3: CASSYIRQGPNTEAFF
J: TRBJ2-3; V: TRBV7-8; CDR3: CASSFRGRGTDTQYF
J: TRBJ1-3; V: TRBV18; CDR3: CASSPGTFSGNTIYF
J: TRBJ1-1; V: TRBV5-1; CDR3: CASSGGGASAAFF
J: TRBJ1-1; V: TRBV9; CDR3: CASSTPSGTEAFF
J: TRBJ2-1; V: TRBV6-1; CDR3: CASSTRGGGGPPGVQFF
J: TRBJ2-1; V: TRBV27; CDR3: CASSSIMSSYNEQFF
J: TRBJ2-3; V: TRBV2; CDR3: CASRRGRTSGRYTDTQYF
J: TRBJ2-3; V: TRBV20-1; CDR3: CSAMPPSGILDTQYF
J: TRBJ2-3; V: TRBV6-4; CDR3: CASSDHWTSGGTDTQYF
J: TRBJ2-7; V: TRBV10-3; CDR3: CAISGTGWGEQYF
J: TRBJ1-6; V: TRBV20-1; CDR3: CSASPLGQGNSPLHF
J: TRBJ2-6; V: TRBV7-9; CDR3: CASSLGGAELWANVLTF
J: TRBJ2-1; V: TRBV4-2; CDR3: CASSQDLGLEANEQFF
J: TRBJ2-7; V: TRBV5-1; CDR3: CASSLWTGANEQYF
J: TRBJ2-2; V: TRBV2; CDR3: CASTETGPGELFF
J: TRBJ1-2; V: TRBV3-1; CDR3: CASSRGRNYGYTF
J: TRBJ1-5; V: TRBV20-1; CDR3: CSVPGTGSNQPQHF